This TCR beta chain was sequenced for a study of identical twins. CDR1 is SEHNR, CDR2 FQNEAQ, per germline (reference sequence). The CDR3 has 16 amino acids. Trimming at V came to 5 bases and at J to 1 base, leaving 7 bases not matched to a gene. This clonotype was detected a few times. TCRdb reprocessed the 5' RACE reads via MiXCR and lists one record per CDR3 protein. The sample holds 1.5 million to 2 million distinct CDR3 sequences; under 35% are singletons and the top ten take approximately 0.25%. V is TRBV7-9 and J is TRBJ1-1, with 10 positions matching TRBD1. The source of this sequence is a newborn girl in good health. The material sequenced was cord blood. This CDR3 is CASSDRGRLGNTEAFF. CDR3 DNA sequence: TGTGCCAGCAGCGACAGGGGGCGTTTGGGGAACACTGAAGCTTTCTTT.